This section outlines one T cell receptor (beta chain) sequence together with its context. The PCR ran on 60 Vbeta and 13 Jbeta primers. Some clones are missing from TCRdb's copy, which holds only in-frame ones; the method was immunoSEQ multiplex PCR. The repertoire holds about 86,000 clones, with 75% to 85% as singletons. This record belongs to a study of cytomegalovirus exposure and HLA in healthy donors. CDR1 is SGHRS, CDR2 YFSETQ, per germline. The CDR3 covers 15 residues. V shed 1 base and J shed 1 base, with 11 bases lying between them. Sequencing was performed on PBMCs. The TCR sequence derives from a woman aged 40 to 55 in good health and CMV-seropositive. The chain employs TRBV5-1 and TRBJ1-1; D not resolved. DNA of the CDR3: TGCGCCAGCAGCTTGAACACACAGCCGAACACTGAAGCTTTCTTT. Translating it yields CASSLNTQPNTEAFF. Together with reference TRBV5-1 and TRBJ1-1, the CDR3 gives the full variable domain: KAGVTQTPRYLIKTRGQQVTLSCSPISGHRSVSWYQQTPGQGLQFLFEYFSETQRNKGNFPGRFSGRQFSNSRSEMNVSTLELGDSALYLCASSLNTQPNTEAFFGQGTRLTVV.